Shown below are 20 T cell receptor beta chains from a single sample sequenced in a study of T cells after yellow fever vaccination. MiXCR, run by TCRdb on the 5' RACE reads, gives a single entry per CDR3 protein. The table shows roughly 150,000 distinct CDR3 sequences, with more than 6% occurring only once. The sample consisted of CD4+ T cells sorted from PBMCs, taken 5 days after the yellow fever booster vaccination. These receptors all stem from a man aged 25-45 years who received the YFV17D yellow fever vaccine.

There are many counts of this clonotype. The V call is TRBV2, the J call TRBJ2-1; D gene uncertain. Germline V gene data show CDR1 as SNHLY and CDR2 as FYNNEI. The length of the CDR3 is 15 residues. Trimming took 10 bases from V and 0 from J, leaving 16 bases between them. The DNA of the CDR3 is TGTGCCACCTTCGCCGGGTCGTCCTCCTACAATGAGCAGTTCTTC. Translated: CATFAGSSSYNEQFF.

In this sample, this clonotype turned up many times. The rearrangement joins TRBV12-3 or TRBV12-4 to TRBJ2-7; 8 bases are shared with TRBD2. The CDR3 spans 15 residues. Trimming removed 2 bases from V and 1 base from J; junction bases left unmatched: 4. The CDR3 protein is CASSLYAGGSYEQYF. The CDR3 coding sequence is TGTGCCAGCAGTTTATACGCGGGAGGATCCTACGAGCAGTACTTC.

This clonotype was recorded many times. The chain combines TRBV28 with TRBJ2-2, with D possibly being TRBD2 (6 bases). The CDR3 consists of 14 residues. CDR1 is MDHEN, CDR2 SYDVKM, per germline. Trimming cost V 10 bases and J 2 bases, with 14 bases left between them. The CDR3 DNA follows: TGTGCCACACAAAGGGGACTTAACACCGGGGAGCTGTTTTTT. It codes for CATQRGLNTGELFF.

This clonotype has at least ten counts. This rearrangement joins TRBV5-1 to TRBJ2-5, with no clear D. CDR1 is SGHRS and CDR2 is YFSETQ in the germline V gene. CDR3 length: 15 amino acids. Trimming stripped 0 bases from V and 1 base from J, with 10 bases between. CDR3 amino acids: CASSLVGRRQETQYF. DNA of the CDR3: TGCGCCAGCAGCTTGGTCGGGCGTCGCCAAGAGACCCAGTACTTC.

This clonotype occurred many times. V gene TRBV29-1 combines with J gene TRBJ1-2; TRBD1 is a possible D gene (5 bases). The length of the CDR3 is 13 residues. Trimming took off 4 bases at V and 5 bases at J, with 14 bases between the two ends. Germline CDR1 SQVTM, CDR2 ANQGSEA. As DNA, the CDR3 is TGCAGCGTTGTAAGACCGGGGGAATATGGCTACACCTTC. It translates to CSVVRPGEYGYTF.

This clonotype was seen repeatedly, ten times or more. This chain uses TRBV20-1 with TRBJ1-5; no definite D call. The length of the CDR3 is 16 residues. Trimming stripped 2 bases from V and 8 bases from J, with 22 bases between. Germline CDR1 and CDR2: DFQATT and SNEGSKA (reference sequence). CDR3 sequence (DNA): TGCAGTGCTAGACCAAGGACCTTTTGGTCTGAGGAGCCCCAGCATTTT. Residues: CSARPRTFWSEEPQHF.

This clonotype was counted ten times or more. V gene TRBV3-1 combines with J gene TRBJ2-1; D is unresolved. V shed 4 bases and J shed 7 bases, with 17 bases lying between them. There are 15 residues in the CDR3. The germline V gene encodes CDR1 LGHDT and CDR2 YNNKEL (reference sequence). The CDR3 sequence: CASSLSTLRSNEQFF. CDR3 in DNA: TGTGCCAGCAGCCTCAGTACCTTGAGGTCGAATGAGCAGTTCTTC.

At least ten counts were recorded for this clonotype. The rearrangement joins TRBV28 to TRBJ2-4; 9 bases align to TRBD1. After removal of 3 bases from V and 14 bases from J, the junction contained 2 bases not matched to a gene. This CDR3 has 11 amino acids. Germline CDR1 reads MDHEN; CDR2 reads SYDVKM. The CDR3 DNA is TGTGCCAGCAGTTTTCGGGACAGGGAGTACTTC. Protein sequence: CASSFRDREYF.

This clonotype was counted ten times or more. This chain joins TRBV15 and TRBJ2-7; TRBD2 agrees at 7 bases. CDR1 is LNHNV and CDR2 is YYDKDF in the germline V gene (reference sequence). V shed 5 bases, J shed 5 bases, and the junction held 18 bases outside the gene matches. CDR3 length equals 17 residues. CDR3 nucleotide sequence: TGTGCCACCAGCTTTTTGGGGGGGGTTAAATCTTCCCACGAGCAGTACTTC. It yields the protein CATSFLGGVKSSHEQYF.

This clonotype was seen at least ten times. CDR3 nucleotide sequence: TGCAGTGCAATACGGGTGGAAAATTACGAGCAGTACTTC. It is translated as CSAIRVENYEQYF. The chain combines TRBV20-1 with TRBJ2-7; D gene ambiguous. Germline V gene lookup returns CDR1 DFQATT and CDR2 SNEGSKA (reference sequence). The V end lost 6 bases, the J end lost 4 bases, and 16 bases lay between the germline ends. The CDR3 covers 13 residues.

This clonotype appeared many times. The chain couples TRBV12-3 or TRBV12-4 to TRBJ1-1, with TRBD1 matching 8 bases. This CDR3 is built from 14 residues. Trimming at V came to 10 bases and at J to 0 bases, leaving 7 bases not matched to a gene. The CDR3 nucleotides are TGTGCCACCGGACAGGGACCCTTGAACACTGAAGCTTTCTTT. Protein sequence: CATGQGPLNTEAFF.

This clonotype was detected many times. The chain joins TRBV4-2 to TRBJ2-3; 13 nucleotides match TRBD2. Per the germline V gene, CDR1 is LGHNA and CDR2 is YNFKEQ. Trimming took 1 base from V and 2 from J; bases not matched to a gene: 6. The length of the CDR3 is 18 residues. CDR3 DNA: TGTGCCAGCAGCCAAGGGGCCGGGACTAGCGGGAACACAGATACGCAGTATTTT. Amino acid sequence: CASSQGAGTSGNTDTQYF.

Ten or more counts support this clonotype. The chain uses TRBV12-3 or TRBV12-4 and TRBJ2-5; D not certain. This CDR3 is 13 amino acids long. V lost 3 bases and J lost 1, with 6 bases in between. This chain's CDR3 is CASSFRLQETQYF. DNA for the CDR3: TGTGCCAGCAGTTTTAGACTCCAAGAGACCCAGTACTTC.

This clonotype occurred many times. V usage is TRBV7-9 and J usage is TRBJ2-5, with a weak D call TRBD2 (5 bases). Germline V lookup: CDR1 SEHNR, CDR2 FQNEAQ (reference sequence). The length of the CDR3 is 16 residues. V lost 4 bases and J lost 2, with 17 bases in between. CDR3 nucleotide sequence: TGTGCCAGCAGCTCTGGAGGAGGACGGATACAAGAGACCCAGTACTTC. It yields the protein CASSSGGGRIQETQYF.

This clonotype was observed many times. V usage is TRBV29-1 and J usage is TRBJ2-4, with TRBD1 matching 8 bases. CDR1 SQVTM and CDR2 ANQGSEA come from the germline V gene. This CDR3 comprises 12 residues. V was clipped by 5 bases and J by 8 bases; unmatched bases: 5. CDR3 loop: CSVQGASDIQYF. The CDR3 DNA is TGCAGCGTTCAGGGGGCGTCGGACATTCAGTACTTC.

This clonotype was seen many times. The rearrangement joins TRBV20-1 to TRBJ1-1; unclear D gene. This CDR3 is 11 amino acids long. The V gene lost 5 bases and the J gene lost 1 base, with 5 bases spanning the gap. Germline CDR1 is DFQATT and CDR2 is SNEGSKA (reference sequence). In DNA, the CDR3 is TGCAGTGCTCCGACGAACACTGAAGCTTTCTTT. This translates into CSAPTNTEAFF.

This clonotype was counted at least ten times. CDR3 sequence reads: CSASRASTRFF. In DNA, the CDR3 is TGCAGTGCTAGCCGGGCATCTACGCGGTTCTTC. J is TRBJ2-1 and V is TRBV20-1; the D is unclear. The length of the CDR3 is 11 residues. Trimming stripped 3 bases from V and 15 bases from J, with 15 bases between. The germline gives CDR1 DFQATT, CDR2 SNEGSKA (reference sequence).

This clonotype has at least ten counts. The chain has TRBV18 and TRBJ2-7; D may correspond to TRBD1 or TRBD2 (5 bases each). The ends were cut back, 0 bases at V and 7 bases at J, with 13 bases in the middle. From germline, CDR1 is KGHSH and CDR2 LQKENI. This CDR3 comprises 14 residues. The CDR3 protein is CASSPPQGSGEQYF. CDR3 bases: TGTGCCAGCTCACCACCTCAGGGATCGGGGGAGCAGTACTTC. Drawing the rest from reference TRBV18 and TRBJ2-7, the complete variable domain is NAGVMQNPRHLVRRRGQEARLRCSPMKGHSHVYWYRQLPEEGLKFMVYLQKENIIDESGMPKERFSAEFPKEGPSILRIQQVVRGDSAAYFCASSPPQGSGEQYFGPGTRLTVT.

This clonotype came up many times. The V gene is TRBV7-2, the J gene TRBJ2-3, with a possible D match to TRBD2 (6 bases). The CDR3 covers 15 residues. V was trimmed by 6 bases and J by 2 bases, leaving 15 bases between them. Looked up from germline, CDR1 is SGHTA and CDR2 is FQGNSA. The CDR3 here is CASRRRGGDTDTQYF. CDR3 nucleotides: TGTGCCAGCAGACGACGGGGCGGGGACACAGATACGCAGTATTTT.

This clonotype was detected ten times or more. The chain uses TRBV20-1 and TRBJ2-1; TRBD2 is a possible D gene (6 bases). Per the germline V gene, CDR1 is DFQATT and CDR2 is SNEGSKA (reference sequence). The V gene lost 5 bases and the J gene lost 4 bases, with 12 bases spanning the gap. The length of the CDR3 is 13 residues. The CDR3 loop reads CSAPQGLYNEQFF. The CDR3 DNA follows: TGCAGTGCTCCCCAGGGACTGTACAATGAGCAGTTCTTC.